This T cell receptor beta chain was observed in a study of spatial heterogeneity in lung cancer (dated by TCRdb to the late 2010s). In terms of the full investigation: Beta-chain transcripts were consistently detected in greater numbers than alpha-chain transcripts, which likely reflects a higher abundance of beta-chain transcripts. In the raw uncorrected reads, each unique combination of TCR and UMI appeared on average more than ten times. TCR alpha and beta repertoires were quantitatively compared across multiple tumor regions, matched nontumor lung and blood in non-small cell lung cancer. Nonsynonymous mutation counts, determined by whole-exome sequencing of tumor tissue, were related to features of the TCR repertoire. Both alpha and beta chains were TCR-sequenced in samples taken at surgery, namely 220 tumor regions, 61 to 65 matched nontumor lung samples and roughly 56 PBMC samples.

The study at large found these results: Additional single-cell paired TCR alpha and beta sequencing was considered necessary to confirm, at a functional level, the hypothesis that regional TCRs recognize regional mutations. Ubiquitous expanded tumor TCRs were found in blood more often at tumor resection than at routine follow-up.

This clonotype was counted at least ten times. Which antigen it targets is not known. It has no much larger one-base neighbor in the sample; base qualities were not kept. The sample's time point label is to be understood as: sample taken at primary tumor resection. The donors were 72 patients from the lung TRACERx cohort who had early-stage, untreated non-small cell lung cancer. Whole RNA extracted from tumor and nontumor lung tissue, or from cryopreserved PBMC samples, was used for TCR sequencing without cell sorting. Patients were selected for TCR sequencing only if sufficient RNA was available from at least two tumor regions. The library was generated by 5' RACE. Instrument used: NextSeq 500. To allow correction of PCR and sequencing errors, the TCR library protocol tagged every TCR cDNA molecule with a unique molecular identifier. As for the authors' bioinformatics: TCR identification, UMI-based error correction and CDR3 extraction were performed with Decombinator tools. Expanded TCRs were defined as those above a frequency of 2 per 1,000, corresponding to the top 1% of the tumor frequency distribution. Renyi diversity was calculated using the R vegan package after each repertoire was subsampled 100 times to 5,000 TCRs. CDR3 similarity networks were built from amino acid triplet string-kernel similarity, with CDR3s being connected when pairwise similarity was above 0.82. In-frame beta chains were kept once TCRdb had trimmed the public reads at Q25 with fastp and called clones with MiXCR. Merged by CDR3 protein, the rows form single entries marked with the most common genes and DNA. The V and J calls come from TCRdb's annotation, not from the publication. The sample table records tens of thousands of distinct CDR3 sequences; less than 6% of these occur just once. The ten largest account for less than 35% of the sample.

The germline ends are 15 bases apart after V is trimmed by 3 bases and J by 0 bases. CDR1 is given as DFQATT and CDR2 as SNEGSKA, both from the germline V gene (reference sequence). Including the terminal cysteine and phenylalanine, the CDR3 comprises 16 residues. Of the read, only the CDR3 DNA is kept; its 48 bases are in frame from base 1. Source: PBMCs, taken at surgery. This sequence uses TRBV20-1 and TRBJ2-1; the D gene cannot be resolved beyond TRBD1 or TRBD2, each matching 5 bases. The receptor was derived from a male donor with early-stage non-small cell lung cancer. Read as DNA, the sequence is TGCAGTGCTAGGGGACCACAGGTTAGCTCCTACAATGAGCAGTTCTTC. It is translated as CSARGPQVSSYNEQFF.